These T cell receptor beta chains were read from a single sample in a study of OX40 agonist ivuxolimab in advanced cancers. TCRdb's copy holds only in-frame clones and misses some; the assay was immunoSEQ multiplex PCR. Of about 75,000 clones listed, 90% are singletons. Sequenced here: CD4+ or CD8+ T cells sorted from blood, sampled in a trial of the OX40 agonist ivuxolimab. These receptors originate from an adult with an advanced solid tumor such as melanoma, head and neck, liver or kidney cancer. The CDR3 runs from the conserved cysteine through the conserved F or W. D genes are given only for firm matches. Not all rows give a size; the values are once, few, many and, for expanded clones, a class.

V gene,D gene,clone size,J gene,CDR3 DNA,CDR3 protein
TRBV5-1,.,.,TRBJ2-3,TGCGCCAGCAGCTTGAGCCTAGCCCCCGGAAGCACAGATACGCAGTATTTT,CASSLSLAPGSTDTQYF
TRBV6-5,TRBD1,.,TRBJ2-7,TGTGCCAGCAGTTACTCGGACAGGGGATCCTACGAGCAGTACTTC,CASSYSDRGSYEQYF
TRBV7-2,.,once,TRBJ1-3,TGTGCCAGCAGCTCCTTAGGGGCGAACTCTGGAAACACCATATATTTT,CASSSLGANSGNTIYF
TRBV7-8,.,.,TRBJ2-7,TGTGCCAGCAGCTTAGCCCTAGCGAGTTCCTACGAGCAGTACTTC,CASSLALASSYEQYF
TRBV7-3,.,.,TRBJ2-3,TGTGCCAGCAGCAGAGGAGGGGGTGGCACAGATACGCAGTATTTT,CASSRGGGGTDTQYF
TRBV18,TRBD2,.,TRBJ2-2,TGTGCCAGCTCATCGTACTCCGGGACTAGCGCCGTAGGCGGGGAGCTGTTTTTT,CASSSYSGTSAVGGELFF
TRBV28,TRBD1,.,TRBJ2-1,TGTGCCAGCAGAAAGGGACAGGGCCCTTACAATGAGCAGTTCTTC,CASRKGQGPYNEQFF
TRBV5-1,.,.,TRBJ1-1,TGCGCCAGCACCCTTTTGGAGGGTTCATCTGAAGCTTTCTTT,CASTLLEGSSEAFF
TRBV2,.,few,TRBJ2-2,TGTGCCAGCAGTGGTACCCCCCAGCGGGTCACCGGGGAGCTGTTTTTT,CASSGTPQRVTGELFF
TRBV6-4,.,.,TRBJ2-1,TGTGCCAGCAGTGACCCTTGGTACGGGAAAGGCGATGAGCAGTTCTTC,CASSDPWYGKGDEQFF
TRBV28,TRBD1,.,TRBJ1-1,TGTGCCAGCAGTCCCGGGACAGGTCACACTGAAGCTTTCTTT,CASSPGTGHTEAFF
TRBV2,.,.,TRBJ1-5,TGTGCCAGCAGTCCGCATCCATACACAGATCAGCCCCAGCATTTT,CASSPHPYTDQPQHF
TRBV7-2,.,.,TRBJ2-1,TGTGCCAGCAGCTTAGTTATGGGGGATGAGCAGTTCTTC,CASSLVMGDEQFF
TRBV5-1,.,.,TRBJ1-4,TGCGCCAGCAGCTCACTAGGTTTAACGACTAATGAAAAACTGTTTTTT,CASSSLGLTTNEKLFF
TRBV4-2,TRBD2,.,TRBJ2-3,TGTGCCAGCAGCCAAGATTGGTATGGGGGGGGGATAGCAGATACGCAGTATTTT,CASSQDWYGGGIADTQYF
TRBV27,.,.,TRBJ2-6,TGTGCCAGCAGTTCCCGGGGTGGGGCCAACGTCCTGACTTTC,CASSSRGGANVLTF
TRBV7-2,.,.,TRBJ2-3,TGTGCCAGCAGCTTAGTTAGTACTACCACAGATACGCAGTATTTT,CASSLVSTTTDTQYF
TRBV28,.,.,TRBJ1-1,TGTGCCAGCAGTCTCCAGGTTGCTGAAGCTTTCTTT,CASSLQVAEAFF
TRBV7-2,.,.,TRBJ2-3,TGTGCCAGCAGCTTAGATATAGGATCGGCGGATACGCAGTATTTT,CASSLDIGSADTQYF
TRBV5-1,.,.,TRBJ2-1,TGCGCCAGCAGCGCTGGGGGCAGTACGAACAATGAGCAGTTCTTC,CASSAGGSTNNEQFF
TRBV5-1,TRBD1,.,TRBJ2-1,TGCGCCAGCAGCTTGGCCGGACAGGGTTACAATGAGCAGTTCTTC,CASSLAGQGYNEQFF
TRBV5-1,TRBD2,once,TRBJ2-3,TGCGCCAGCAGGGAAGCTAGCGGGGGAGCAGATACGCAGTATTTT,CASREASGGADTQYF
TRBV7-3,.,few,TRBJ2-1,TGTGCCAGCAGCTTGGACAGCTCCTACAATGAGCAGTTCTTC,CASSLDSSYNEQFF
TRBV5-1,TRBD2,.,TRBJ2-1,TGCGCCAGCAGCGGAGAAGCGGGGGGGCTTTCCAATGAGCAGTTCTTC,CASSGEAGGLSNEQFF
TRBV5-1,.,.,TRBJ1-3,TGCGCCAGCAGCTTGGTGGGATACTCTGGAAACACCATATATTTT,CASSLVGYSGNTIYF
TRBV7-2,.,.,TRBJ2-6,TGTGCCAGCAGCGTTGCAGGGCTCTCTGGGGCCAACGTCCTGACTTTC,CASSVAGLSGANVLTF
TRBV5-1,.,.,TRBJ2-1,TGCGCCAGCAGCTTGGGCCTGCAGGGTCATCATGAGCAGTTCTTC,CASSLGLQGHHEQFF
TRBV6-5,.,.,TRBJ1-6,TGTGCCAGCAGTTCGCGGGTGTATTCACCCCTCCACTTT,CASSSRVYSPLHF
TRBV28,TRBD1,.,TRBJ2-7,TGTGCCAGCCGTGGGACAGGGGCCGAGCAGTACTTC,CASRGTGAEQYF
TRBV9,.,.,TRBJ2-5,TGTGCCAGCAGCGTAGTGAGGGATCAGGGGATTTTCCAAGAGACCCAGTACTTC,CASSVVRDQGIFQETQYF
TRBV30,.,few,TRBJ1-1,TGTGCCTGGAGGCAGCAGAACACTGAAGCTTTCTTT,CAWRQQNTEAFF
TRBV30,.,.,TRBJ1-5,TGTGCCTGGAGCCGTCGTCAGAACGGCAATCAGCCCCAGCATTTT,CAWSRRQNGNQPQHF
TRBV27,.,.,TRBJ2-7,TGTGCCAGCAGTTTTCCTCAGGACAAGTTCTACGAGCAGTACTTC,CASSFPQDKFYEQYF
TRBV21-1,.,once,TRBJ1-2,TGTGCCAGACCAACGGGACAGGGGGCCGGGGGCTACACCTTC,CARPTGQGAGGYTF
TRBV5-1,TRBD2,once,TRBJ2-2,TGCGCCAGCAGCTCACGGACTAGCGGGAGAGCGGTGGGCACCGGGGAGCTGTTTTTT,CASSSRTSGRAVGTGELFF
TRBV19,.,once,TRBJ1-6,TGTGCCAGTAGTATTGGACAGCCCAATTCACCCCTCCACTTT,CASSIGQPNSPLHF
TRBV5-1,TRBD1,.,TRBJ2-7,TGCGCCAGCAGCACAGGACAGGCTCCTTACGAGCAGTACTTC,CASSTGQAPYEQYF
TRBV18,.,.,TRBJ2-3,TGTGCCAGCACAATCGATCGACTGCGGGATACGCAGTATTTT,CASTIDRLRDTQYF
TRBV18,.,.,TRBJ1-2,TGTGCCAGCTCACCAGGGGAGGAATACTATGGCTACACCTTC,CASSPGEEYYGYTF
TRBV4-3,.,.,TRBJ1-4,TGCGCCAGCAGCCAAGATTCCCGGGGGGGGAAGGAAAAACTGTTTTTT,CASSQDSRGGKEKLFF
TRBV7-8,.,.,TRBJ2-1,TGTGCCAGCAGCTCTGGACTGTACAATGAGCAGTTCTTC,CASSSGLYNEQFF
TRBV19,.,.,TRBJ2-7,TGTGCCAGTAGTATAGCCGGACGGTTCGTAGCCTACGAGCAGTACTTC,CASSIAGRFVAYEQYF
TRBV29-1,.,.,TRBJ1-1,TGCAGCGTTGCACAGGCGAACACTGAAGCTTTCTTT,CSVAQANTEAFF
TRBV6-6,.,.,TRBJ2-3,TGTGCCAGCAGGACGGGGGGCACAGATACGCAGTATTTT,CASRTGGTDTQYF
TRBV5-1,TRBD2,.,TRBJ2-3,TGCGCCAGCGCAAATCTAGCGGACACAGATACGCAGTATTTT,CASANLADTDTQYF
TRBV19,TRBD1,.,TRBJ1-2,TGTGCCAGTAGTGTACGACAGGGGGCGAACTATGGCTACACCTTC,CASSVRQGANYGYTF
TRBV6-1,.,.,TRBJ2-7,TGTGCCAGCACCGAGAGGGCAGGGAACTACGAGCAGTACTTC,CASTERAGNYEQYF